This TCR beta chain was observed in a study of TIL therapy for anti-PD-1-resistant metastatic lung cancer. Broader study findings: After infusion, TIL clonotypes partly replaced peripheral T cells and declined over months.

The time point here: pre-treatment sample, taken before nivolumab and TIL therapy. This clone was detected a few times. Its antigen remains unknown. This CDR3 spans 11 amino acids. V was pared by 8 bases and J by 6 bases, with 1 base of the junction left unmatched. Germline loops: CDR1 LNHDA, CDR2 SQIVND (reference sequence). The immunoSEQ assay was v3. Clones were read by immunoSEQ multiplex PCR, and TCRdb kept only the in-frame ones, dropping some. The sample holds about 32,000 clones, about 70% seen once. The receptor was derived from a woman between 30 and 80 years old with non-small cell lung cancer. Sequenced material: blood, taken at baseline. The chain recombines TRBV19 with TRBJ2-5, with 9 bases that match TRBD1. The CDR3 here is CASGQGKTQYF. The CDR3 bases are TGTGCCAGTGGACAGGGGAAGACCCAGTACTTC.